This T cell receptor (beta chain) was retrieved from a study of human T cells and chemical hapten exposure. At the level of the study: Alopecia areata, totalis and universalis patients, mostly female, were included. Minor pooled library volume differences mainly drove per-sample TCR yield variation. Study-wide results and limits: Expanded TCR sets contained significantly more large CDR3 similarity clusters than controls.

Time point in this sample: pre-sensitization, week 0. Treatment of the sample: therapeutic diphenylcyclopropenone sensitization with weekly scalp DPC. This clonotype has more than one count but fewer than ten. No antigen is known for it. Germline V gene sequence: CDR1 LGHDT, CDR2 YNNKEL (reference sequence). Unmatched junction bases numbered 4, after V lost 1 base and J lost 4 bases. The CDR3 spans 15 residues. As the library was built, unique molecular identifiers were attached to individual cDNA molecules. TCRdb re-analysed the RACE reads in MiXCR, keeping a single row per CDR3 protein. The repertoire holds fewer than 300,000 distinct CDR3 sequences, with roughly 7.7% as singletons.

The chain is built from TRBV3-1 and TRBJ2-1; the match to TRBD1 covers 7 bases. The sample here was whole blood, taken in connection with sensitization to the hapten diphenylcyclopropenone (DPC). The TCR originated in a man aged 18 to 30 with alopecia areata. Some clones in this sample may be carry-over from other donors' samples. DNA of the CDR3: TGTGCCAGCAGCCAAGCCGGGACAGTTTACAATGAGCAGTTCTTC. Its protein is CASSQAGTVYNEQFF.